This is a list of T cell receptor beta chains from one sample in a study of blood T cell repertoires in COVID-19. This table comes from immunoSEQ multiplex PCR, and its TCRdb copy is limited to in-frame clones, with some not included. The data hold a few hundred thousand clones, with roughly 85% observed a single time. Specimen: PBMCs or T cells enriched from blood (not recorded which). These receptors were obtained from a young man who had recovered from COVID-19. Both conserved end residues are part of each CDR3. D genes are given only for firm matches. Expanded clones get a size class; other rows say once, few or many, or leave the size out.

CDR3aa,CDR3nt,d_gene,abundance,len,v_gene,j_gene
CASSRNQVPNEKLFF,TGTGCCAGCAGTCGGAACCAGGTGCCGAATGAAAAACTGTTTTTT,-,-,15,TRBV2,TRBJ1-4
CAWSISGEQFF,TGTGCCTGGAGTATCTCGGGTGAGCAGTTCTTC,-,-,11,TRBV30,TRBJ2-1
CASSYFMNTEAFF,TGTGCCAGCAGCTATTTTATGAACACTGAAGCTTTCTTT,-,once,13,TRBV7-9,TRBJ1-1
CASRTSDQETQYF,TGTGCCAGTAGAACTAGCGACCAAGAGACCCAGTACTTC,TRBD2,-,13,TRBV19,TRBJ2-5
CASSQMPPSDSGSPEAFF,TGTGCCAGCAGTCAAATGCCGCCGTCGGATTCCGGGTCACCTGAAGCTTTCTTT,-,-,18,TRBV7-8,TRBJ1-1
CASSQQGGGYTF,TGTGCCAGCAGCCAACAGGGGGGCGGCTACACCTTC,TRBD1,-,12,TRBV7-9,TRBJ1-2
CASSFDGLAGIEQFF,TGTGCCAGCAGCTTTGACGGACTAGCGGGGATAGAGCAGTTCTTC,TRBD2,-,15,TRBV5-5,TRBJ2-1
CASSIRGGTDTQYF,TGTGCCAGTAGTATTCGGGGAGGCACAGATACGCAGTATTTT,-,once,14,TRBV19,TRBJ2-3
CSAGPKSTEAFF,TGCAGCGCCGGTCCGAAGAGCACTGAAGCTTTCTTT,-,-,12,TRBV29-1,TRBJ1-1
CASRPRGPGGYEQYF,TGTGCCAGCAGACCCAGGGGGCCAGGGGGGTACGAGCAGTACTTC,TRBD1,-,15,TRBV25-1,TRBJ2-7
CASSLRSDQGDQPQHF,TGTGCCAGCAGCTTAAGATCCGATCAGGGGGATCAGCCCCAGCATTTT,TRBD1,-,16,TRBV7-2,TRBJ1-5
CASYQRGGDTEAFF,TGTGCCAGCTACCAAAGGGGAGGGGACACTGAAGCTTTCTTT,-,-,14,TRBV5-4,TRBJ1-1
CAWRRGGDSEAFF,TGTGCCTGGCGACGAGGGGGGGATTCTGAAGCTTTCTTT,-,once,13,TRBV30,TRBJ1-1
CASSLPKTGNTEAFF,TGTGCCAGCAGCCTCCCAAAGACGGGGAACACTGAAGCTTTCTTT,-,-,15,TRBV5-4,TRBJ1-1
CASSQGVINTGELFF,TGCGCCAGCAGCCAAGGAGTAATTAACACCGGGGAGCTGTTTTTT,-,-,15,TRBV4-1,TRBJ2-2
CASSRLAGGRTDTQYF,TGTGCCAGCAGCCGACTAGCGGGGGGGCGTACAGATACGCAGTATTTT,TRBD2,-,16,TRBV6-2/TRBV6-3,TRBJ2-3
CASSPSGDSEQFF,TGTGCCAGCTCACCAAGCGGGGACTCAGAGCAGTTCTTC,TRBD2,once,13,TRBV18,TRBJ2-1
CASSLRTRVNYGYTF,TGTGCCAGCAGCTTACGTACCAGGGTTAACTATGGCTACACCTTC,-,-,15,TRBV7-2,TRBJ1-2
CASSLGGTGELFF,TGTGCCAGCAGTTTGGGAGGGACCGGGGAGCTGTTTTTT,TRBD2,-,13,TRBV12-3/TRBV12-4,TRBJ2-2
CAWTGGDKGGYTF,TGTGCCTGGACAGGGGGCGATAAGGGTGGCTACACCTTC,TRBD1,-,13,TRBV30,TRBJ1-2
CATSDSSFGGPGGYTF,TGTGCCACCAGTGATTCGTCCTTCGGGGGGCCGGGAGGCTACACCTTC,-,once,16,TRBV24-1,TRBJ1-2
CASSDREVETETQYF,TGTGCCAGCAGTGACAGGGAGGTTGAAACGGAGACCCAGTACTTC,-,-,15,TRBV6-4,TRBJ2-5
CASSKQGLDTEAFF,TGTGCCAGCAGCAAACAGGGGTTGGACACTGAAGCTTTCTTT,TRBD1,-,14,TRBV5-5,TRBJ1-1
CASSYGEVYEQYF,TGTGCCAGCAGTTACGGGGAGGTCTACGAGCAGTACTTC,-,few,13,TRBV6-5,TRBJ2-7
CASSPTSGGTSYNEQFF,TGTGCCAGCAGCCCCACTAGCGGGGGAACCTCCTACAATGAGCAGTTCTTC,-,-,17,TRBV21-1,TRBJ2-1
CSVEGTSGGESNEQFF,TGCAGCGTTGAAGGGACTAGCGGGGGGGAATCCAATGAGCAGTTCTTC,TRBD2,-,16,TRBV29-1,TRBJ2-1
CAISDILGAEAFF,TGTGCCATCAGTGACATCCTAGGGGCCGAAGCTTTCTTT,-,-,13,TRBV10-3,TRBJ1-1
CASSARTGYNSPLHF,TGTGCCAGTAGTGCAAGGACAGGTTATAATTCACCCCTCCACTTT,TRBD1,-,15,TRBV19,TRBJ1-6
CASSPTRREETQYF,TGCGCCAGCAGCCCCACGCGGAGGGAAGAGACCCAGTACTTC,-,once,14,TRBV5-1,TRBJ2-5
CASSFSRGANQPQHF,TGTGCCAGCAGCTTTAGTCGGGGGGCGAATCAGCCCCAGCATTTT,-,few,15,TRBV7-8,TRBJ1-5
CAISVDRGYGYTF,TGTGCCATCAGTGTAGACAGGGGGTATGGCTACACCTTC,TRBD1,-,13,TRBV10-3,TRBJ1-2
CASSSTSGVPANEQFF,TGTGCCAGCAGTTCCACTAGCGGGGTACCCGCCAATGAGCAGTTCTTC,TRBD2,-,16,TRBV6-5,TRBJ2-1
CAISGVRGSNTGELFF,TGTGCCATCAGTGGGGTCAGGGGGTCGAACACCGGGGAGCTGTTTTTT,TRBD1,-,16,TRBV10-3,TRBJ2-2
CASSPGQGVREPQHF,TGTGCCAGCAGCCCGGGACAGGGGGTCAGGGAGCCCCAGCATTTT,TRBD1,-,15,TRBV4-2,TRBJ1-5
CAWSGRTYEQYF,TGTGCCTGGAGTGGCAGGACTTACGAGCAGTACTTC,-,-,12,TRBV30,TRBJ2-7
CASSQGGASGDNEQFF,TGTGCCAGCAGCCAAGGTGGGGCGTCGGGCGACAATGAGCAGTTCTTC,-,-,16,TRBV4-2,TRBJ2-1
CASSDRGVGNTIYF,TGTGCCAGCTCCGACCGGGGAGTTGGAAACACCATATATTTT,-,-,14,TRBV18,TRBJ1-3
CASSQDAPGTRAQYF,TGTGCCAGCAGCCAAGATGCCCCTGGAACTAGGGCCCAGTACTTC,-,-,15,TRBV3-1/TRBV3-2,TRBJ2-5
CASSSLYEQYF,TGTGCCAGCAGCTCACTCTACGAGCAGTACTTC,-,-,11,TRBV7-9,TRBJ2-7
CASSPGTGYWNEQFF,TGTGCCAGCAGCCCTGGGACAGGGTATTGGAATGAGCAGTTCTTC,TRBD1,-,15,TRBV2,TRBJ2-1
CASSPQTGFGAFF,TGTGCCAGCAGCCCCCAGACAGGGTTTGGAGCTTTCTTT,TRBD1,once,13,TRBV7-9,TRBJ1-1
CATSRGGQTDTQYF,TGTGCCACCAGTCGTGGGGGACAAACAGATACGCAGTATTTT,-,-,14,TRBV24-1,TRBJ2-3
CASSRAAPEKLFF,TGTGCCAGCAGCAGGGCCGCTCCTGAAAAACTGTTTTTT,-,-,13,TRBV6-5,TRBJ1-4
CASSGTGNQETQYF,TGTGCCAGCAGCGGCACAGGTAACCAAGAGACCCAGTACTTC,-,-,14,TRBV9,TRBJ2-5
CASGVGQGKGQPQHF,TGTGCCAGTGGAGTTGGTCAGGGAAAGGGGCAGCCCCAGCATTTT,-,-,15,TRBV6-6,TRBJ1-5
CASRKEGGGAIPHSPLHF,TGTGCCAGCAGAAAGGAGGGGGGGGGTGCTATCCCCCATTCACCCCTCCACTTT,-,-,18,TRBV27,TRBJ1-6
CASSGTNTDTQYF,TGTGCCAGCAGTGGGACTAACACAGATACGCAGTATTTT,-,-,13,TRBV6-4,TRBJ2-3
CASTTQAGGRANTGELFF,TGTGCCAGCACCACCCAAGCGGGGGGGAGGGCGAACACCGGGGAGCTGTTTTTT,TRBD2,-,18,TRBV9,TRBJ2-2
CASSGWGGGQYNEQFF,TGTGCCAGCAGCGGGTGGGGAGGGGGACAATACAATGAGCAGTTCTTC,-,-,16,TRBV9,TRBJ2-1
CASSLAREQPQHF,TGTGCCAGCAGCTTAGCGAGAGAGCAGCCCCAGCATTTT,-,few,13,TRBV7-8,TRBJ1-5
CASNGQGTIYGYTF,TGTGCCAGCAACGGACAGGGGACTATCTATGGCTACACCTTC,TRBD1,once,14,TRBV2,TRBJ1-2
CASSIVWDRVVPYGYTF,TGTGCCAGTAGTATAGTTTGGGACAGGGTCGTCCCCTATGGCTACACCTTC,TRBD1,-,17,TRBV19,TRBJ1-2
CASKEAANTGELFF,TGCGCCAGCAAGGAGGCAGCGAACACCGGGGAGCTGTTTTTT,-,-,14,TRBV10-1,TRBJ2-2
CASSGDSKSEQYF,TGTGCCAGCAGCGGGGACAGTAAATCCGAGCAGTACTTC,TRBD1,-,13,TRBV3-1/TRBV3-2,TRBJ2-7